The sequence of this T cell receptor (beta chain) was determined in a study of cytomegalovirus exposure and HLA in healthy donors. Researchers ran the PCR with 60 Vbeta and 13 Jbeta primers. Measured with immunoSEQ multiplex PCR; TCRdb has only the in-frame clones, and not every one. Among about 150,000 clones listed, about 70% were seen once. Germline V CDR1 and CDR2: SGHTA, FQGNSA. The CDR3 loop spans 13 amino acids. The origin of this receptor is a woman between 35 and 50 years old in good health and CMV-seronegative. The chain has TRBV7-2 and TRBJ1-2; 7 bases are shared with TRBD1. Sequencing was performed on PBMCs. This CDR3 reads CAHPTGGGSGYTF. CDR3 nucleotides: TGTGCACACCCAACTGGAGGGGGCAGTGGCTACACCTTC.